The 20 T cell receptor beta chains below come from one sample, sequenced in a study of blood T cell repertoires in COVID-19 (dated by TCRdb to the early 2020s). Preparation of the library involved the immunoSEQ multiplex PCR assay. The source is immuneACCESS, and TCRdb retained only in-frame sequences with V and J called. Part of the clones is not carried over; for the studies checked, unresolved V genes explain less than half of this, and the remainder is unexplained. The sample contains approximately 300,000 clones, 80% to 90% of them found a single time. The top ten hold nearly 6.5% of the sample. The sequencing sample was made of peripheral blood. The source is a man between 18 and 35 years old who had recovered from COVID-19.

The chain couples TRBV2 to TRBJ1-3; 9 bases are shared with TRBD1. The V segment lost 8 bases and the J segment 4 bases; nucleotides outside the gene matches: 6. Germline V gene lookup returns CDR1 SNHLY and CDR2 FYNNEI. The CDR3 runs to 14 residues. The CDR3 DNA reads TGTGCCAGCCTTGGGACAGGGTCAGGAAACACCATATATTTT. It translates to CASLGTGSGNTIYF.

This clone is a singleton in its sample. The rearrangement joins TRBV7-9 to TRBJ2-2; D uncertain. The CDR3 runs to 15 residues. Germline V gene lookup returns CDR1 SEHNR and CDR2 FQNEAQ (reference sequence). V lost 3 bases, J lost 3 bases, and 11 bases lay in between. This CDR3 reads CASSFSLVDTGELFF. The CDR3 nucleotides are TGTGCCAGCAGCTTTTCCCTAGTCGACACCGGGGAGCTGTTTTTT.

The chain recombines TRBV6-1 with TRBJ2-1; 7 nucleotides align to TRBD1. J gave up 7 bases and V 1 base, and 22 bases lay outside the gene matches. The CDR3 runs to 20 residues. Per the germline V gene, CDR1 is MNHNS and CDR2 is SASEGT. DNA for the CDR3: TGTGCCAGCAGTGAAGAGGGCACCCCGAGGGGGCCTAAACTTACAAATGAGCAGTTCTTC. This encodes CASSEEGTPRGPKLTNEQFF.

In nucleotides, the CDR3 is TGTGCCAGTAGTATAGCGGGTCAGGGCGGGATGCAGCCCCAGCATTTT. Protein sequence: CASSIAGQGGMQPQHF. The V call is TRBV19, the J call TRBJ1-5; a possible D gene is TRBD1 (5 bases). Germline CDR1 is LNHDA and CDR2 is SQIVND (reference sequence). The ends were cut back, 1 base at V and 7 bases at J, with 17 bases in the middle. The CDR3 totals 16 residues.

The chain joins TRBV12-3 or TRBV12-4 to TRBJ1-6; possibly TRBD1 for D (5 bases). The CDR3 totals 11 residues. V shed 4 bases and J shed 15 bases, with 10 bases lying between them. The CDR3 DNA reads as TGTGCCAGCAGTTCCCCAGGGCTCCTCCACTTT. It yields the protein CASSSPGLLHF.

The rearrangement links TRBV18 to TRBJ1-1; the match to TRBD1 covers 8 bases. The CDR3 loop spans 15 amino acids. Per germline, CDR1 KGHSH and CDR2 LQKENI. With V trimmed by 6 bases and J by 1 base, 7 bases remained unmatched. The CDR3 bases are TGTGCCAGCTCCTTTCAGGGGGCGAAGAACACTGAAGCTTTCTTT. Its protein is CASSFQGAKNTEAFF.

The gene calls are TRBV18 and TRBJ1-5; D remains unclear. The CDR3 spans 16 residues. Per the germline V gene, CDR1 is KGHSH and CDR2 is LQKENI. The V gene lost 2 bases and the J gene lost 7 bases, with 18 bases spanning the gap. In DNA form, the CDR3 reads TGTGCCAGCTCACCAGCACGGGCAGCTAGCGGGCAGCCCCAGCATTTT. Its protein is CASSPARAASGQPQHF.

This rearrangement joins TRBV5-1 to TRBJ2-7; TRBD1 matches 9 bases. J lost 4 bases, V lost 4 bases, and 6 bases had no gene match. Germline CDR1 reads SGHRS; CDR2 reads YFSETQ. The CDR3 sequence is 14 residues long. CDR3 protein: CASSNRDRVYEQYF. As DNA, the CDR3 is TGCGCCAGCAGCAACCGGGACAGGGTGTACGAGCAGTACTTC.

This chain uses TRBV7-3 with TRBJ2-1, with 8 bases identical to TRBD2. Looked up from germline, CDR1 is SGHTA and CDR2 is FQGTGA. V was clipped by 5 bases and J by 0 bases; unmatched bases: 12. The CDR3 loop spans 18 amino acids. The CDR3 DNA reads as TGTGCCAGCAGCAAAACGGGCCCGGGGACTAGCTCCTACAATGAGCAGTTCTTC. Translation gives CASSKTGPGTSSYNEQFF.

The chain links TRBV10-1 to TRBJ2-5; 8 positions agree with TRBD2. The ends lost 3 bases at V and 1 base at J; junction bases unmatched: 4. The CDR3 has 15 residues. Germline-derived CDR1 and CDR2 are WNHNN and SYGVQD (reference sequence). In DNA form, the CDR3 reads TGCGCCAGCAGTGAAGCGGGAGCTGGCCAAGAGACCCAGTACTTC. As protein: CASSEAGAGQETQYF.

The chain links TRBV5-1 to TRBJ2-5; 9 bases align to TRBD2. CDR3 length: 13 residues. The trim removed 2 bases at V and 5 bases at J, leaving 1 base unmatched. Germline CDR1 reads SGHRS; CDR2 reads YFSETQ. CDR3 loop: CASSLGLAETQYF. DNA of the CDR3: TGCGCCAGCAGCTTAGGACTAGCGGAGACCCAGTACTTC. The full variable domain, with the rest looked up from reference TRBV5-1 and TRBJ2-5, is KAGVTQTPRYLIKTRGQQVTLSCSPISGHRSVSWYQQTPGQGLQFLFEYFSETQRNKGNFPGRFSGRQFSNSRSEMNVSTLELGDSALYLCASSLGLAETQYFGPGTRLLVL.

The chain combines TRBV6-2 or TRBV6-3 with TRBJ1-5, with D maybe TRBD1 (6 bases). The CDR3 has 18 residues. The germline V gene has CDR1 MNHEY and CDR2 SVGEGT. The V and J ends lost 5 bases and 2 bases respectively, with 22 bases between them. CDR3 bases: TGTGCCAGCAGTAGGGACACATATAGCAATCAGGGCAATCAGCCCCAGCATTTT. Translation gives CASSRDTYSNQGNQPQHF.

DNA of the CDR3: TGCGCCAGCTTCGGAACTAGCGCCACCGGGGAGCTGTTTTTT. Protein product: CASFGTSATGELFF. The rearrangement joins TRBV10-2 to TRBJ2-2; 7 bases are a match to TRBD2. CDR1 is WSHSY, CDR2 SAAADI, per germline. The CDR3 spans 14 residues. V shed 8 bases, J shed 4 bases, and the junction held 7 bases outside the gene matches.

The CDR3 DNA reads as TGTGCCAGCTCACCACCGGGGACAGAGCTTCGAGGCTACACCTTC. Protein sequence: CASSPPGTELRGYTF. The J gene is TRBJ1-2, the V gene TRBV18; 7 nucleotides line up with TRBD1. The CDR3 has 15 residues. V dropped 0 bases and J dropped 8; count of bases not matched to a gene: 9. Germline V gene sequence: CDR1 KGHSH, CDR2 LQKENI.

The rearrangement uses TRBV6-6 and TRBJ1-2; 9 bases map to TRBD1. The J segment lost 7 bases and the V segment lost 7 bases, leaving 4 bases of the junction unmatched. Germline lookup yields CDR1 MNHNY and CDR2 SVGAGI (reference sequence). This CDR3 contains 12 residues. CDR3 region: CASTSGQGGYTF. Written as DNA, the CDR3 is TGTGCCAGCACCTCGGGACAGGGTGGCTACACCTTC.

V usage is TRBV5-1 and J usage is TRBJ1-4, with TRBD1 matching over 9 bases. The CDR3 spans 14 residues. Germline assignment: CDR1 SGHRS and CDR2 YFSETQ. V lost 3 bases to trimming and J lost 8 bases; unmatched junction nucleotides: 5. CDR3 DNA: TGCGCCAGCAGCTCGGGACAGGGTGAAGAAAAACTGTTTTTT. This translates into CASSSGQGEEKLFF.

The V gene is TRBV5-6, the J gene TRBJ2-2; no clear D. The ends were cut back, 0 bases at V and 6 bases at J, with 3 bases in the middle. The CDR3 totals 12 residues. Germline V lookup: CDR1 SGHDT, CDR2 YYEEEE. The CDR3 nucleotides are TGTGCCAGCAGCTTGGCGGCCGGGGAGCTGTTTTTT. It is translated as CASSLAAGELFF.

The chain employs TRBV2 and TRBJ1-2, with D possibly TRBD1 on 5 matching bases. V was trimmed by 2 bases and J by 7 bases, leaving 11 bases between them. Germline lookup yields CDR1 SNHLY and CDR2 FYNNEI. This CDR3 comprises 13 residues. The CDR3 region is CASSELKTGGYTF. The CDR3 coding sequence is TGTGCCAGCAGTGAACTAAAAACAGGTGGCTACACCTTC.

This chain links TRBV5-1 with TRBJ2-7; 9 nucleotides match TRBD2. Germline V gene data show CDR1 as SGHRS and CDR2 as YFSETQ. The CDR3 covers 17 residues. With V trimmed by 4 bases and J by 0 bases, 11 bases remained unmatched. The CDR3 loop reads CASSKGASGTYSYEQYF. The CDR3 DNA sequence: TGCGCCAGCAGCAAGGGGGCTAGCGGGACCTACTCCTACGAGCAGTACTTC.

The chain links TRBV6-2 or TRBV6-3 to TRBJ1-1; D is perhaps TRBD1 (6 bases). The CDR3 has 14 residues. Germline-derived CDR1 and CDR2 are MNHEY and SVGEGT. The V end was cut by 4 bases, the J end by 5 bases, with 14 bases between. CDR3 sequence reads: CASSFSGVGTEAFF. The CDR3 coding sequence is TGTGCCAGCAGTTTCTCAGGGGTCGGGACTGAAGCTTTCTTT.